Below are 21 T cell receptor beta chains sequenced from a single sample in a study of blood T cell repertoires in COVID-19. Generated by immunoSEQ multiplex PCR, the TCRdb table keeps only in-frame clones and is missing some. The sample includes 80,000 or so clones, approximately 89% seen only once; the top ten take approximately 2.4%. Specimen: peripheral blood. The source is a middle-aged man with acute or convalescent COVID-19.

By sample fraction, this clone is medium-sized. The J gene is TRBJ1-2, the V gene TRBV7-3; TRBD1 might be the D (6 bases). CDR3 length: 16 residues. Germline CDR1 SGHTA, CDR2 FQGTGA. The germline V and J ends were trimmed by 6 bases and 6 bases, with 23 bases remaining between them. The CDR3 protein is CASRPNPPGVEDGYTF. CDR3 nucleotide sequence: TGTGCCAGCAGGCCAAACCCGCCAGGGGTGGAGGATGGCTACACCTTC.

This CDR3 is CASSSSTSGGVETQYF. CDR3 coding DNA: TGTGCCAGCAGCTCAAGTACTAGCGGGGGTGTAGAGACCCAGTACTTC. This chain joins TRBV7-3 and TRBJ2-5; 11 bases align to TRBD2. Trimming took 4 bases from V and 4 from J; bases not matched to a gene: 8. The CDR3 has 16 residues. Germline V CDR1 and CDR2: SGHTA, FQGTGA.

The chain couples TRBV7-8 to TRBJ2-3; 7 bases line up with TRBD2. The CDR3 has 14 residues. Germline V lookup: CDR1 SGHVS, CDR2 FQNEAQ. The V gene end was trimmed by 5 bases and the J gene end by 4 bases; junction bases not matched to a gene: 6. The CDR3 spells CASSPQTSSDTQYF. The DNA for the CDR3 is TGTGCCAGCAGCCCCCAGACTAGCTCAGATACGCAGTATTTT. The full variable domain, in which reference TRBV7-8 and TRBJ2-3 provide the parts outside the CDR3, is GAGVSQSPRYKVAKRGQDVALRCDPISGHVSLFWYQQALGQGPEFLTYFQNEAQLDKSGLPSDRFFAERPEGSVSTLKIQRTQQEDSAVYLCASSPQTSSDTQYFGPGTRLTVL.

This clone has just a few counts. V and J are TRBV5-1 and TRBJ2-7; D not resolved. Germline V gives CDR1 SGHRS, CDR2 YFSETQ. The germline V and J ends were trimmed by 0 bases and 3 bases, with 7 bases remaining between them. CDR3 length: 13 residues. CDR3 bases: TGCGCCAGCAGCTTGGATTCCGGCTACGAGCAGTACTTC. This translates into CASSLDSGYEQYF.

The chain links TRBV7-2 to TRBJ2-5; D gene ambiguous. Per the germline V gene, CDR1 is SGHTA and CDR2 is FQGNSA. This CDR3 has 11 residues. V dropped 6 bases and J dropped 2 bases, with 4 bases sitting between them. CDR3 bases: TGTGCCAGCAGTCTACAAGAGACCCAGTACTTC. Translated: CASSLQETQYF.

This chain connects TRBV29-1 to TRBJ2-3; TRBD2 matches 13 bases. The CDR3 covers 19 residues. The germline V gene encodes CDR1 SQVTM and CDR2 ANQGSEA. After removal of 0 bases from V and 3 bases from J, the junction contained 12 bases not matched to a gene. DNA for the CDR3: TGCAGCGTTGAAGATCGAAGTCCGGGACTAGCGGGACCGACAGATACGCAGTATTTT. It specifies CSVEDRSPGLAGPTDTQYF.

This clone was seen just once. The chain combines TRBV3-1 (or the pseudogene TRBV3-2) with TRBJ1-1; 7 bases agree with TRBD1. The V segment lost 7 bases and the J segment 4 bases; nucleotides outside the gene matches: 0. The germline gives CDR1 LGHDT, CDR2 YNNKEL (reference sequence). The CDR3 totals 11 residues. The CDR3 region is CASKGATEAFF. Written as DNA, the CDR3 is TGTGCCAGCAAGGGGGCCACTGAAGCTTTCTTT.

The chain combines TRBV6-2 or TRBV6-3 with TRBJ2-1, with a possible D match to TRBD1 (6 bases). Germline lookup yields CDR1 MNHEY and CDR2 SVGEGT. The CDR3 is made up of 16 amino acids. Trimming cost V 2 bases and J 9 bases, with 20 bases left between them. In nucleotides, the CDR3 is TGTGCCAGCAGTTACCCCACAGGGATTCTGGGTGGTGAGCAGTTCTTC. This codes for CASSYPTGILGGEQFF.

The table lists this clone with a few counts. The V gene is TRBV2, the J gene TRBJ1-5; the D gene is possibly TRBD1 (6 bases). The germline gives CDR1 SNHLY, CDR2 FYNNEI. The CDR3 runs to 14 residues. The V and J ends lost 5 bases and 3 bases respectively, with 11 bases between them. The CDR3 DNA reads as TGTGCCAGCAGTCCGGGACACATCAATCAGCCCCAGCATTTT. Protein sequence: CASSPGHINQPQHF. Full variable domain (missing parts from reference TRBV2 and TRBJ1-5): EPEVTQTPSHQVTQMGQEVILRCVPISNHLYFYWYRQILGQKVEFLVSFYNNEISEKSEIFDDQFSVERPDGSNFTLKIRSTKLEDSAMYFCASSPGHINQPQHFGDGTRLSIL.

In DNA, the CDR3 is TGTGCCAGCTCCCCGGGGCAGGGGCTATCTGGAAACACCATATATTTT. Protein sequence: CASSPGQGLSGNTIYF. This rearrangement joins TRBV18 to TRBJ1-3, with D perhaps TRBD1 (6 bases). Germline-derived CDR1 and CDR2 are KGHSH and LQKENI. The ends were cut back, 6 bases at V and 1 base at J, with 16 bases in the middle. The CDR3 extends over 16 amino acids.

The gene calls are TRBV30 and TRBJ1-2, with TRBD1 matching over 8 bases. Trimming removed 1 base from V and 7 bases from J; junction bases left unmatched: 11. This CDR3 is built from 15 residues. Germline CDR1 and CDR2: GTSNPN and SVGIG (reference sequence). The CDR3 sequence: CAWSEGPGQVLGYTF. The DNA of the CDR3 is TGTGCCTGGAGTGAGGGACCGGGACAGGTGCTTGGCTACACCTTC.

This clone was observed a single time. The chain carries TRBV9 and TRBJ2-3; 7 bases are a match to TRBD2. Per germline, CDR1 SGDLS and CDR2 YYNGEE. After removal of 0 bases from V and 2 bases from J, the junction contained 6 bases not matched to a gene. CDR3 length: 16 residues. CDR3 region: CASSVGASGYTDTQYF. The CDR3 DNA is TGTGCCAGCAGCGTAGGGGCTAGCGGATACACAGATACGCAGTATTTT.

In the case of this clone: Other DNA sequences from this sample encode an identical CDR3 as well. This chain uses TRBV7-3 with TRBJ2-5; possibly TRBD2 for D (6 bases). V lost 0 bases to trimming and J lost 5 bases, with 7 bases between them. The germline V gene encodes CDR1 SGHTA and CDR2 FQGTGA. CDR3 length equals 13 residues. CDR3 DNA sequence: TGTGCCAGCAGCTTAACTGGGGGGGAGACCCAGTACTTC. Protein product: CASSLTGGETQYF.

With regard to this clone: Within the sample, other DNA sequences also encode this same CDR3. The chain uses TRBV6-5 and TRBJ2-5, with TRBD1 matching 9 bases. The CDR3 consists of 13 residues. V shed 9 bases and J 4 bases; nucleotides not matched to a gene: 6. Germline values: CDR1 MNHEY, CDR2 SVGAGI. The CDR3 sequence: CASSGQGRETQYF. Written as DNA, the CDR3 is TGTGCCAGTTCGGGACAGGGAAGAGAGACCCAGTACTTC.

In its sample, this clone is medium-sized. This sequence joins TRBV6-5 and TRBJ1-1, with D tentatively TRBD1 (5 bases). The CDR3 has 14 residues. Trimming pared 2 bases from V and 5 bases from J, leaving 12 bases between. Germline loops: CDR1 MNHEY, CDR2 SVGAGI. The CDR3 nucleotides are TGTGCCAGCAGTTACGGGGAGGGGTGGACTGAAGCTTTCTTT. Protein: CASSYGEGWTEAFF.

The J gene is TRBJ2-2, the V gene TRBV7-3, with TRBD2 matching over 12 bases. V shed 2 bases, J shed 4 bases, and the junction held 8 bases outside the gene matches. The germline gives CDR1 SGHTA, CDR2 FQGTGA. The CDR3 is 18 residues long. In DNA, the CDR3 is TGTGCCAGCAGCTTATTTACTAGCGGGGGGAAAAGCACCGGGGAGCTGTTTTTT. It yields the protein CASSLFTSGGKSTGELFF.

The rearrangement uses TRBV7-8 and TRBJ1-2; perhaps TRBD1 as D (6 bases). Germline V gene sequence: CDR1 SGHVS, CDR2 FQNEAQ. With 5 bases removed from V and 4 bases from J, the gap between germline ends came to 11 bases. The CDR3 runs 13 residues. CDR3 loop: CASSDAGAYGYTF. The CDR3 nucleotides are TGTGCCAGCAGCGACGCAGGGGCCTATGGCTACACCTTC.

V is TRBV6-1 and J is TRBJ2-5, with TRBD1 as a possible D gene (5 bases). V was shortened by 4 bases and J by 1 base, with 16 bases between the two germline ends. The CDR3 covers 16 residues. Germline V lookup: CDR1 MNHNS, CDR2 SASEGT. As DNA, the CDR3 is TGTGCCAGCAGTGCCCGGGCTGGGGCGGCCCAAGAGACCCAGTACTTC. Translated, it gives CASSARAGAAQETQYF.

The V call is TRBV21-1, the J call TRBJ1-1; the D call TRBD1 from the table was never checked on the DNA. TRBV21-1 corresponds to a pseudogene. This CDR3 is built from 15 residues. The CDR3 spells CASSTHGTGRTEAFF. CDR3 in DNA: TGTGCCAGCAGCACCCACGGGACAGGAAGGACTGAAGCTTTCTTT.

CDR3 in amino acids: CASSTGTYEQYV. The CDR3, as DNA: TGTGCCAGCAGCACGGGGACCTACGAGCAGTACGTC. J is TRBJ2-7 and V is TRBV5-6; D may be TRBD2 (5 bases). Germline CDR1 SGHDT, CDR2 YYEEEE. The CDR3 length is 12 residues. V lost 4 bases and J lost 2, with 7 bases in between.

Only one count was recorded for this clone. The chain joins TRBV30 to TRBJ1-6, with D perhaps matching TRBD1 (6 bases). V lost 4 bases, J lost 8 bases, and 12 bases lay in between. Germline assignment: CDR1 GTSNPN and CDR2 SVGIG (reference sequence). This CDR3 comprises 13 residues. The CDR3 sequence: CAWTPRQDSPLHF. Written as DNA, the CDR3 is TGTGCCTGGACCCCTAGACAGGATTCACCCCTCCACTTT.